This TCR beta chain was sequenced in a study of blood T cell repertoires in COVID-19. Produced via immunoSEQ multiplex PCR; TCRdb's table is partial and in-frame only. The sample includes a few hundred thousand clones, about nine tenths of them seen just once. This CDR3 spans 11 amino acids. Deletions cut 8 bases from V and 8 bases from J, with 10 bases between. Germline V gene data show CDR1 as MNHNY and CDR2 as SVGAGI (reference sequence). The sequence was obtained from a woman aged 60-70 years with COVID-19, enrolled during active disease. The specimen sequenced was peripheral blood. This chain uses TRBV6-6 with TRBJ2-1; the D is unclear. CDR3 sequence (DNA): TGTGCCAGCGCGAACCGATATGAGCAGTTCTTC. Residues: CASANRYEQFF.